The clone carrying this TCR beta chain has a count of ten or more. Followed over time, Seattle patients had been enrolled while infection was active. The data were produced by immunoSEQ multiplex PCR, yet TCRdb's version contains in-frame clones alone and is incomplete. The sample shows 330,000 or so clones, roughly 87% of them seen only once. This specimen belongs to a study of blood T cell repertoires in COVID-19. This CDR3 contains 15 residues. J was trimmed by 7 bases and V by 2 bases; bases with no gene match: 8. Germline V gives CDR1 SGHDT, CDR2 YYEEEE. The specimen was peripheral blood. This chain connects TRBV5-6 to TRBJ1-2; TRBD1 matches at 10 bases. This TCR was recovered from a man aged 25-45 years with COVID-19, enrolled during active disease. In DNA, the CDR3 is TGTGCCAGCAGCTTATTTTCCGGGACAGGGGTTGGCTACACCTTC. Its translation is CASSLFSGTGVGYTF.